This TCR beta chain appears in the sequencing data of a study of blood T cell repertoires in COVID-19. TCRdb's table, derived via immunoSEQ multiplex PCR, lists solely in-frame clones and lacks some. The top ten clones hold around 4.1% of a sample with approximately 240,000 clones, roughly 84% of them seen once. V lost 6 bases to trimming and J lost 4 bases, with 20 bases between them. Germline lookup yields CDR1 WSHSY and CDR2 SAAADI. The CDR3 spans 16 residues. The sample consisted of peripheral blood. The chain employs TRBV10-2 and TRBJ2-3; maybe TRBD2 (7 bases). The receptor comes from a middle-aged woman with active or convalescent COVID-19. The CDR3 coding sequence is TGCGCCAGCAGGGACCCGGGGGGCCGATCGTCAGATACGCAGTATTTT. It yields the protein CASRDPGGRSSDTQYF.